A selection of T cell receptor beta chains follows, all from one sample in a study of CD8+ T cells in alopecia areata. Assay: immunoSEQ multiplex PCR; the TCRdb copy retains only in-frame clones and omits some. This repertoire shows 90,000 or so clones, roughly 47% found once; its top ten account for more than 15%. Sequenced here: CD8+ T cells sorted from blood, sampled at week 24, from a patient treated with tofacitinib. Every receptor here comes from a human donor with alopecia areata. Both conserved end residues are part of each CDR3. Fields, in order: V gene, D gene, CDR3 length, clone size, J gene, CDR3 DNA, CDR3 protein. The D gene is left open where the match is weak. Part of the rows lack a size; the others show once, few, many or a class for expanded clones.

V: TRBV25-1
D: -
length: 11
size: -
J: TRBJ1-4
DNA: TGTGCCAGCAGGCGGGATGAAAAACTGTTTTTT
CDR3: CASRRDEKLFF

V: TRBV13
D: TRBD2
length: 16
size: many
J: TRBJ2-1
DNA: TGTGCCAGCAGCTCCAAACTAGCGGGAGTTTACAATGAGCAGTTCTTC
CDR3: CASSSKLAGVYNEQFF

V: TRBV11-2
D: -
length: 13
size: -
J: TRBJ1-5
DNA: TGTGCCAGCAGCGTGACAGGACATCAGCCCCAGCATTTT
CDR3: CASSVTGHQPQHF

V: TRBV27
D: -
length: 13
size: -
J: TRBJ1-5
DNA: TGTGCCAGCAGTTTAAGGAGTAATCAGCCCCAGCATTTT
CDR3: CASSLRSNQPQHF

V: TRBV29-1
D: -
length: 14
size: -
J: TRBJ1-5
DNA: TGCAGCGTTGAAGTGGCAGGGGAGGGCCAGCCCCAGCATTTT
CDR3: CSVEVAGEGQPQHF

V: TRBV2
D: -
length: 13
size: -
J: TRBJ2-5
DNA: TGTGCCAGCAGTGATTGGGGGCAAGAGACCCAGTACTTC
CDR3: CASSDWGQETQYF

V: TRBV7-9
D: -
length: 16
size: few
J: TRBJ1-1
DNA: TGTGCCAGCAAAGCTGTAAGGGAGAGGTTGGACACTGAAGCTTTCTTT
CDR3: CASKAVRERLDTEAFF

V: TRBV27
D: -
length: 16
size: -
J: TRBJ2-7
DNA: TGTGCCAGCAGTTTTCGGCCCCCGGGCCAGAGGTCCGAGCAGTACTTC
CDR3: CASSFRPPGQRSEQYF

V: TRBV5-1
D: -
length: 15
size: -
J: TRBJ2-7
DNA: TGCGCCAGCAGCTTGGAAACTAGCAGTACCTACGAGCAGTACTTC
CDR3: CASSLETSSTYEQYF

V: TRBV27
D: -
length: 14
size: -
J: TRBJ2-3
DNA: TGTGCCAGCAGTTTTGCAAGGAGCACAGATACGCAGTATTTT
CDR3: CASSFARSTDTQYF

V: TRBV7-9
D: TRBD2
length: 15
size: once
J: TRBJ2-1
DNA: TGTGCCAGCAGCTTAGTTCGGACTAGCGGCAATGAGCAGTTCTTC
CDR3: CASSLVRTSGNEQFF

V: TRBV9
D: -
length: 15
size: -
J: TRBJ2-3
DNA: TGTGCCAGCAGCTCGGAGGGAGATCGCACAGATACGCAGTATTTT
CDR3: CASSSEGDRTDTQYF

V: TRBV5-6
D: -
length: 12
size: few
J: TRBJ1-5
DNA: TGTGCCAGCAGCTTGGGGAATCAGCCCCAGCATTTT
CDR3: CASSLGNQPQHF

V: TRBV7-9
D: -
length: 13
size: -
J: TRBJ2-5
DNA: TGTGCCAGCAGCCTATCCCTTGAAGAGACCCAGTACTTC
CDR3: CASSLSLEETQYF

V: TRBV4-1
D: -
length: 14
size: few
J: TRBJ1-5
DNA: TGCGCCAGCGGGGCGGCCAACGCGCCTCAGCCCCAGCATTTT
CDR3: CASGAANAPQPQHF